A selection of T cell receptor beta chains follows, all from one sample in a study of cytomegalovirus exposure and HLA in healthy donors. The protocol was immunoSEQ multiplex PCR, while the TCRdb copy is restricted to in-frame clones and leaves out a portion. The sample consists of some 100,000 clones, about 68% of them appearing once. The sequenced sample was PBMCs. The source is a woman aged 50 to 60 in good health and CMV-seropositive. Both conserved end residues are part of each CDR3. The D gene is left open where the match is weak. The size entry is marked missing in some rows and otherwise reads once, few, many or a size class.

abundance	d_gene	v_gene	j_gene	CDR3aa	CDR3nt
NA	TRBD1	TRBV6-1	TRBJ2-1	CASSASGTGFGNEQFF	TGTGCCAGCAGTGCCTCCGGGACAGGGTTCGGGAATGAGCAGTTCTTC
NA	NA	TRBV18	TRBJ2-3	CASSPEGTVADTQYF	TGTGCCAGCTCACCAGAGGGAACGGTCGCAGATACGCAGTATTTT
few	NA	TRBV7-2	TRBJ2-5	CASSSYGEETQYF	TGTGCCAGCAGCTCTTACGGGGAGGAGACCCAGTACTTC
NA	NA	TRBV19	TRBJ2-3	CASSFPNTDTQYF	TGTGCCAGTAGTTTCCCAAACACAGATACGCAGTATTTT
NA	NA	TRBV5-1	TRBJ2-1	CASSLATDRPNEQFF	TGCGCCAGCAGCTTGGCCACGGACAGACCTAATGAGCAGTTCTTC
NA	NA	TRBV19	TRBJ1-5	CASSIGTDNQPQHF	TGTGCCAGTAGTATAGGTACAGACAATCAGCCCCAGCATTTT
NA	TRBD1	TRBV2	TRBJ1-5	CASSDQGAGDQPQHF	TGTGCCAGCAGTGACCAGGGGGCCGGCGATCAGCCCCAGCATTTT
NA	NA	TRBV29-1	TRBJ2-2	CSGRKPGTAGTGELFF	TGCAGCGGAAGAAAACCCGGGACAGCGGGCACCGGGGAGCTGTTTTTT
NA	TRBD2	TRBV19	TRBJ2-3	CASSMLLAGGPDTQYF	TGTGCCAGTAGTATGTTACTAGCGGGAGGGCCCGATACGCAGTATTTT
NA	NA	TRBV27	TRBJ1-4	CASSSYRENEKLFF	TGTGCCAGCAGTTCGTACAGGGAAAACGAAAAACTGTTTTTT
NA	TRBD2	TRBV5-1	TRBJ2-7	CASHYSAGGGYEQYF	TGCGCCAGCCATTACTCAGCGGGGGGAGGCTACGAGCAGTACTTC
NA	TRBD2	TRBV14	TRBJ2-3	CASSPLAGGQGDTQYF	TGTGCCAGCAGCCCACTAGCGGGGGGGCAGGGAGATACGCAGTATTTT
few	NA	TRBV28	TRBJ1-5	CASSLLYSNQPQHF	TGTGCCAGCAGTTTATTGTATAGCAATCAGCCCCAGCATTTT
NA	TRBD1	TRBV29-1	TRBJ1-1	CSVEDPDRDEAFF	TGCAGCGTTGAAGATCCGGACAGGGATGAAGCTTTCTTT
NA	TRBD1	TRBV6-1	TRBJ2-4	CASSGMTGGENIQYF	TGTGCCAGCAGTGGAATGACAGGGGGGGAAAACATTCAGTACTTC
NA	TRBD2	TRBV4-3	TRBJ2-7	CASSQAWGTSGGMSYEQYF	TGCGCCAGCAGCCAAGCATGGGGGACTAGCGGGGGGATGTCCTACGAGCAGTACTTC
once	NA	TRBV2	TRBJ1-1	CASSAQDTEAFF	TGTGCCAGCAGTGCTCAGGACACTGAAGCTTTCTTT
once	NA	TRBV7-2	TRBJ2-5	CASSQAGETQYF	TGTGCCAGCAGCCAGGCGGGAGAGACCCAGTACTTC
NA	NA	TRBV30	TRBJ1-1	CAWREVDSEAFF	TGTGCCTGGAGGGAGGTGGACAGTGAAGCTTTCTTT
NA	NA	TRBV19	TRBJ1-2	CASSPISSNYGYTF	TGTGCCAGTAGTCCAATTAGCTCTAACTATGGCTACACCTTC
NA	NA	TRBV4-1	TRBJ2-7	CASSQEGAGYEQYF	TGCGCCAGCAGCCAAGAGGGGGCTGGGTACGAGCAGTACTTC
NA	NA	TRBV15	TRBJ2-7	CATSRVVQGSYEQYF	TGTGCCACCAGCAGAGTTGTACAGGGCTCCTACGAGCAGTACTTC
NA	NA	TRBV5-1	TRBJ1-1	CASSLVGAELNTEAFF	TGCGCCAGCAGCTTGGTTGGGGCAGAGTTGAACACTGAAGCTTTCTTT
NA	NA	TRBV9	TRBJ2-5	CASSSQAQETQYF	TGTGCCAGCAGCTCACAGGCTCAAGAGACCCAGTACTTC
NA	TRBD2	TRBV7-9	TRBJ2-3	CASSSGTSDRDTQYF	TGTGCCAGCAGCTCCGGGACTAGCGACAGAGATACGCAGTATTTT
few	TRBD2	TRBV18	TRBJ2-1	CASSPRTSGAYNEQFF	TGTGCCAGCTCACCACGAACTAGCGGGGCCTACAATGAGCAGTTCTTC
NA	TRBD1	TRBV27	TRBJ1-5	CASSLPVDRDGLSPQHF	TGTGCCAGCAGTTTACCCGTCGACAGGGACGGACTCAGTCCCCAGCATTTT
NA	NA	TRBV6-1	TRBJ2-2	CASSGGLRNTGELFF	TGTGCCAGCAGTGGGGGGCTACGGAACACCGGGGAGCTGTTTTTT
NA	NA	TRBV4-1	TRBJ2-2	CASSVRGGGTGELFF	TGCGCCAGCAGCGTTCGGGGAGGCGGTACCGGGGAGCTGTTTTTT
NA	TRBD2	TRBV5-1	TRBJ2-5	CASSLGLAGRETQYF	TGCGCCAGCAGCTTGGGACTAGCGGGGAGAGAGACCCAGTACTTC
NA	NA	TRBV5-1	TRBJ2-7	CASSGGRGYEQYF	TGCGCCAGCAGCGGCGGAAGGGGTTACGAGCAGTACTTC
NA	NA	TRBV11-2	TRBJ1-2	CASSLEAAPNYGYTF	TGTGCCAGCAGCTTAGAGGCAGCGCCTAACTATGGCTACACCTTC
NA	NA	TRBV7-2	TRBJ2-7	CASSQFSYEQYF	TGTGCCAGCAGCCAATTCTCCTACGAGCAGTACTTC
NA	TRBD1	TRBV30	TRBJ1-4	CACSQGPTNEKLFF	TGTGCCTGTTCACAGGGGCCAACTAATGAAAAACTGTTTTTT
NA	NA	TRBV29-1	TRBJ2-7	CSGVGQNYEQYF	TGCAGCGGTGTGGGACAAAACTACGAGCAGTACTTC
NA	TRBD1	TRBV5-1	TRBJ2-7	CASSPGTESSYEQYF	TGCGCCAGCAGCCCCGGGACAGAGAGCTCCTACGAGCAGTACTTC
NA	NA	TRBV13	TRBJ1-5	CASSLGGDQPQHF	TGTGCCAGCAGCTTAGGCGGGGATCAGCCCCAGCATTTT
NA	TRBD1	TRBV5-1	TRBJ2-5	CASSLTGGRETQYF	TGCGCCAGCAGCTTGACAGGGGGTAGAGAGACCCAGTACTTC